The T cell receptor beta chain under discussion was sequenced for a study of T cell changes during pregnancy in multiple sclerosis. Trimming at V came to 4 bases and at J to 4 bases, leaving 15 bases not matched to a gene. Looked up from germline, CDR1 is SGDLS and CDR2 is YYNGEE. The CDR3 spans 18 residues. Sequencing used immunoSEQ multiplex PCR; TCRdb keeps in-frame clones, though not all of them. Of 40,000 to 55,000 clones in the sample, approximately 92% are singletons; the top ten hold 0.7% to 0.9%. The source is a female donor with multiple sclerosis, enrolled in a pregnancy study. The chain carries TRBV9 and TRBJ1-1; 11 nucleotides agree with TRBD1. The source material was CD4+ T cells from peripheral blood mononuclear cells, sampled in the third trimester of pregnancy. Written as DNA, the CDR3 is TGTGCCAGCAGCTCTCGGGACAGGGGGAGTAATATTGGCACTGAAGCTTTCTTT. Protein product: CASSSRDRGSNIGTEAFF.